What follows are 21 T cell receptor beta chains derived from one specimen sequenced in a study of T cells in Graves' hyperthyroidism and ophthalmopathy. Amplification of TCR beta CDR3 regions was performed using RNA transcripts as template. First-round RT-PCR targeting the TCR CDR3 was performed with the HTBI primer set. MiXCR, applied by TCRdb to the multiplex PCR reads, yields one record per CDR3 protein. The repertoire consists of 380,000 or so distinct CDR3 sequences, with roughly 14% occurring once and the leading ten covering less than 25%. Sample: blood. The receptor set was obtained from a man aged 25 to 40 with Graves' hyperthyroidism that later progressed to Graves' ophthalmopathy.

The table lists this clonotype with many counts. The V gene is TRBV29-1, the J gene TRBJ1-1; no clear D. Trimming removed 5 bases at V and 4 bases at J, with 5 bases between. This CDR3 comprises 10 residues. CDR1 and CDR2 from the germline V gene are SQVTM and ANQGSEA. The CDR3 here is CSVIGTEAFF. In nucleotides, the CDR3 is TGCAGCGTTATTGGCACTGAAGCTTTCTTT.

The J gene is TRBJ2-2, the V gene TRBV11-3; D unresolved. The CDR3 has 15 amino acids. Germline CDR1 and CDR2: SGHNT and YENEEA. V was trimmed by 5 bases and J by 5 bases, leaving 15 bases between them. Written as DNA, the CDR3 is TGTGCCAGCAGCGACCCCGCTAGGGCGACCGGGGAGCTGTTTTTT. The encoded protein is CASSDPARATGELFF.

This clonotype was found many times. The chain links TRBV12-3 or TRBV12-4 to TRBJ2-3; TRBD2 aligns across 9 bases. Trimming cost V 0 bases and J 2 bases; bases outside gene matches: 3. This CDR3 has 16 residues. The CDR3 protein is CASSLASGGFTDTQYF. The CDR3 DNA reads TGTGCCAGCAGTTTAGCTAGCGGGGGATTCACAGATACGCAGTATTTT.

This clonotype was seen ten or more times. The chain combines TRBV5-8 with TRBJ2-1, with D perhaps matching TRBD1 or TRBD2 (6 bases each). CDR1 SGHTS and CDR2 YDEGEE come from the germline V gene. V gave up 0 bases and J gave up 5 bases, with 12 bases separating them. CDR3 length: 15 amino acids. CDR3 amino acids: CASSLEGGADNEQFF. As DNA, the CDR3 is TGTGCCAGCAGCTTGGAGGGGGGCGCTGACAATGAGCAGTTCTTC.

This clonotype has a count of ten or more. The CDR3 reads CASSQDRGDEQYF. In DNA form, the CDR3 reads TGTGCCAGCAGCCAGGACAGGGGGGACGAGCAGTACTTC. The chain combines TRBV27 with TRBJ2-7, with 10 bases lining up with TRBD1. Trimming cost V 6 bases and J 5 bases; bases outside gene matches: 4. CDR3 length: 13 residues. Germline CDR1 reads MNHEY; CDR2 reads SMNVEV (reference sequence).

This clonotype occurred many times. The J gene is TRBJ2-1, the V gene TRBV12-3 or TRBV12-4, with TRBD2 matching over 9 bases. V lost 8 bases to trimming and J lost 4 bases; unmatched junction nucleotides: 3. The CDR3 loop spans 13 amino acids. CDR3 region: CASLAGLYNEQFF. CDR3 nucleotides: TGTGCCAGCCTAGCGGGGCTATACAATGAGCAGTTCTTC.

This clonotype turned up a few times. V usage is TRBV10-3 and J usage is TRBJ1-2; 11 bases map to TRBD1. CDR1 and CDR2 from the germline V gene are ENHRY and SYGVKD. CDR3 length equals 14 residues. V lost 10 bases to trimming and J lost 4 bases; unmatched junction nucleotides: 8. The CDR3 here is CATWTGGMIYGYTF. CDR3 coding DNA: TGTGCCACATGGACAGGGGGCATGATCTATGGCTACACCTTC.

This clonotype has just a few counts. CDR3 DNA sequence: TGCGCCAGCAGCCAAGAGACAGGGGGATACGAGGGCTACACCTTC. Protein: CASSQETGGYEGYTF. J is TRBJ1-2 and V is TRBV4-1, with 9 positions matching TRBD1. CDR1 is MGHRA, CDR2 YSYEKL, per germline. With V trimmed by 0 bases and J by 8 bases, 7 bases remained unmatched. This CDR3 region has 15 residues.

The chain employs TRBV6-1 and TRBJ1-2, with 8 bases lining up with TRBD1. The junction had 7 bases not matched to a gene; V was cut back by 8 bases and J by 8 bases. CDR3 size: 12 residues. CDR1 is MNHNS and CDR2 is SASEGT in the germline V gene. The CDR3 nucleotides are TGTGCCAGCTGGGGACAGGATTTCGGCTACACCTTC. Amino acid sequence: CASWGQDFGYTF.

This clonotype was detected ten times or more. The CDR3: CASSLARGANTGELFF. CDR3 nucleotides: TGTGCCAGCAGCTTAGCGCGGGGGGCCAACACCGGGGAGCTGTTTTTT. The chain couples TRBV7-2 to TRBJ2-2; 8 positions agree with TRBD2. Germline V gives CDR1 SGHTA, CDR2 FQGNSA. The CDR3 contains 16 residues. The V segment lost 0 bases and the J segment 2 bases; nucleotides outside the gene matches: 2.

The V call is TRBV20-1, the J call TRBJ1-2; D possibly corresponds to TRBD1 (5 bases). V gave up 3 bases and J gave up 4 bases, with 12 bases separating them. The CDR3 is made up of 13 amino acids. Germline-derived CDR1 and CDR2 are DFQATT and SNEGSKA (reference sequence). CDR3 DNA sequence: TGCAGTGCTAGGGCAGGGCTCCTCTATGGCTACACCTTC. Its protein is CSARAGLLYGYTF.

This clonotype was seen repeatedly, ten times or more. The rearrangement uses TRBV7-9 and TRBJ2-1; D tentatively fits TRBD1 or TRBD2 (5 bases each). Germline V CDR1 and CDR2: SEHNR, FQNEAQ (reference sequence). Trimming stripped 0 bases from V and 7 bases from J, with 10 bases between. This CDR3 is 14 amino acids long. The CDR3 nucleotides read TGTGCCAGCAGCTTAGCCCGGGACGGAAATGAGCAGTTCTTC. Amino acids: CASSLARDGNEQFF.

This clonotype was detected many times. The chain combines TRBV7-8 with TRBJ2-1; TRBD1 is a possible D gene (5 bases). This CDR3 contains 15 residues. The germline CDR1 and CDR2 sequences are SGHVS and FQNEAQ. V dropped 1 base and J dropped 4 bases, with 11 bases sitting between them. The CDR3 here is CASSLGTLWYNEQFF. The CDR3 DNA is TGTGCCAGCAGCTTAGGGACACTTTGGTACAATGAGCAGTTCTTC.

In its sample, this clonotype was seen many times. This chain uses TRBV3-1 with TRBJ1-5; D is unresolved. The germline V and J ends were trimmed by 1 base and 5 bases, with 12 bases remaining between them. Per germline, CDR1 LGHDT and CDR2 YNNKEL (reference sequence). The length of the CDR3 is 15 residues. The CDR3 region is CASSQGGRTDQPQHF. The CDR3 bases are TGTGCCAGCAGCCAAGGAGGCCGAACCGATCAGCCCCAGCATTTT.

The rearrangement joins TRBV24-1 to TRBJ1-6, with D perhaps TRBD1 (6 bases). CDR1 is KGHDR, CDR2 SFDVKD, per germline. This CDR3 has 19 amino acids. V lost 4 bases to trimming and J lost 0 bases, with 18 bases between them. The CDR3 sequence: CATSELLDSSNSYNSPLHF. The CDR3 bases are TGTGCCACCAGTGAACTCCTGGACAGCTCAAACTCCTATAATTCACCCCTCCACTTT.

This clonotype appeared a few times. The J gene is TRBJ2-5, the V gene TRBV11-1; 10 bases are a match to TRBD1. Germline-derived CDR1 and CDR2 are SGHAT and FQDESV (reference sequence). Trimming took 1 base from V and 4 from J; bases not matched to a gene: 0. The CDR3 covers 14 residues. The CDR3 DNA is TGTGCCAGCAGCTTAGGGGACAGGGGAGAGACCCAGTACTTC. It encodes CASSLGDRGETQYF.

This clonotype was detected many times. The V call is TRBV7-9, the J call TRBJ2-2; weak D call: TRBD1 (5 bases). The CDR3 has 14 residues. V was clipped by 1 base and J by 5 bases, with 8 bases between them. The germline gives CDR1 SEHNR, CDR2 FQNEAQ (reference sequence). The CDR3, as DNA: TGTGCCAGCAGCTTAGAGGCAGGGACCGGGGAGCTGTTTTTT. Translation: CASSLEAGTGELFF.

At least ten counts were recorded for this clonotype. V is TRBV10-3 and J is TRBJ1-2; D uncertain. The CDR3 contains 14 residues. V gave up 3 bases and J gave up 4 bases, with 12 bases separating them. Germline CDR1 ENHRY, CDR2 SYGVKD. CDR3 bases: TGTGCCATCAGTGAAATCTGGGGTGGCTATGGCTACACCTTC. This gives the protein CAISEIWGGYGYTF.

This clonotype showed up just a few times. This chain joins TRBV28 and TRBJ2-7, with D perhaps TRBD2 (6 bases). In germline, CDR1 is MDHEN, CDR2 SYDVKM. Trimming pared 11 bases from V and 7 bases from J, leaving 15 bases between. The CDR3 runs 11 residues. In DNA, the CDR3 is TGTGCCGGCACCGTTGGGGGGGAGCAGTACTTC. Translation: CAGTVGGEQYF.

In its sample, this clonotype was seen many times. The chain couples TRBV5-1 to TRBJ1-5; perhaps TRBD1 as D (5 bases). The germline CDR1 and CDR2 sequences are SGHRS and YFSETQ. The CDR3 runs 18 residues. V was clipped by 0 bases and J by 0 bases, with 16 bases between them. CDR3 coding DNA: TGCGCCAGCAGCTTGGGTTATCGGGGACCAAATAGCAATCAGCCCCAGCATTTT. Encoded protein: CASSLGYRGPNSNQPQHF.

This clonotype was counted a few times. The chain is built from TRBV27 and TRBJ2-1, with TRBD1 identical over 8 bases. V dropped 6 bases and J dropped 6; count of bases not matched to a gene: 7. CDR1 MNHEY and CDR2 SMNVEV come from the germline V gene (reference sequence). There are 14 residues in the CDR3. The CDR3 coding sequence is TGTGCCAGCAGCGGACAGGGTTTCCCCAATGAGCAGTTCTTC. This encodes CASSGQGFPNEQFF.